The present T cell receptor beta chain was sequenced within a study of blood T cell repertoires in COVID-19. Study context: The United States, Italy and Spain provided the acute and convalescent COVID-19 samples. T cells, B-cell-depleted T cells, or PBMCs provided the cDNA or gDNA that served as material.

The junction had 5 bases not matched to a gene; V was cut back by 5 bases and J by 2 bases. In germline, CDR1 is MNHEY, CDR2 SVGAGI. The CDR3 is 14 residues long. Clones were read by immunoSEQ multiplex PCR, and TCRdb kept only the in-frame ones, dropping some. In the table there are tens of thousands of clones, 75% to 90% of which are singletons. This clonotype was obtained from a woman older than 75 with acute or convalescent COVID-19. This rearrangement joins TRBV6-5 to TRBJ2-7; TRBD2 matches at 8 bases. The sample comprised peripheral blood. The CDR3 reads CASSRTSRAYEQYF. The CDR3 DNA reads as TGTGCCAGCAGTCGGACTAGCAGGGCCTACGAGCAGTACTTC.